Described below is a single T cell receptor beta chain sequence and its context. Its target is not known. The stimulus was an HIV-1 Gag 15-mer peptide pool, about 1 ug/peptide/mL. Memory cells lacking CD40L and CD69 with high CD45RO were sorted. For about 20 hours, CD8-depleted PBMCs received anti-CD28/CD49d costimulation, a CD40-blocking antibody and enfuvirtide. This was the immunoSEQ version 4 assay in survey mode. Profiled with immunoSEQ multiplex PCR; TCRdb holds only in-frame clones, not every one. The sample has tens of thousands of clones, around 78% seen once; the top ten hold approximately 14%. V lost 5 bases to trimming and J lost 0 bases, with 7 bases between them. CDR1 is MNHNY, CDR2 SVGAGI, per germline (reference sequence). The CDR3 totals 13 residues. This entry belongs to a study of persistence of HIV-infected CD4 T cells.

The input for sequencing was CD4+ T cells sorted from PBMCs after roughly 18-hour stimulation, taken from a patient who received antiretroviral therapy. The clonotype was recovered from an adult man with HIV who was CMV-seropositive. The chain recombines TRBV6-6 with TRBJ1-2; maybe TRBD1 (6 bases). The CDR3, as DNA: TGTGCCAGCAGTACAGGGACTAACTATGGCTACACCTTC. Residues: CASSTGTNYGYTF.